The 7 T cell receptor beta chains below were found in one sample sequenced in a study of tumor-infiltrating lymphocytes in primary liver carcinoma. Making TCR beta cDNA involved around 500 ng total RNA and a constant-region primer. ARM-PCR, slightly modified, supplied the TCR beta libraries through three nested multiplex PCR rounds. The first two PCR rounds used TRBV1-TRBV30 forward primers with a C-beta reverse primer, about 10 cycles each. TCRdb itself ran the multiplex PCR reads through MiXCR, one entry per CDR3 protein. This table holds fewer than 250,000 distinct CDR3 sequences, 85% found once. Starting material for RNA and DNA co-extraction consisted of about 19-32 mg of unsorted bulk tissue. The sequencing sample was made of tumor tissue from primary liver carcinoma. The receptors here all came from a man aged 35 to 55 with primary liver carcinoma and hepatitis B virus infection.

V is TRBV29-1 and J is TRBJ2-1; possibly TRBD2 for D (5 bases). This CDR3 has 14 amino acids. Germline V gene data show CDR1 as SQVTM and CDR2 as ANQGSEA. Trimming took 6 bases from V and 7 from J, leaving 19 bases between them. DNA for the CDR3: TGCAGCGTGTTGACTAACGGGATGGGGAATGAGCAGTTCTTC. It specifies CSVLTNGMGNEQFF.

On this clonotype: A single base separates this from a much larger clone, so it may be a read error. V usage is TRBV5-1 and J usage is TRBJ2-2, with D maybe TRBD1 (6 bases). CDR3 length equals 13 residues. CDR1 and CDR2 (germline): SGHRS, YFSETQ. The CDR3 here is CASGTGNTRELFF. As DNA, the CDR3 is TGCGCCAGCGGAACAGGGAACACCAGGGAGCTGTTTTTT.

This clonotype was counted a few times. A much larger clone lies a single base off, so this may be a read error. This chain joins TRBV28 and TRBJ2-1; TRBD2 might be the D (6 bases). V lost 10 bases, J lost 12 bases, and 19 bases lay in between. Germline V gene sequence: CDR1 MDHEN, CDR2 SYDVKM. The CDR3 extends over 12 amino acids. The CDR3 reads CANSQERRGQFF. CDR3 in DNA: TGTGCCAACAGCCAAGAAAGGCGGGGGCAGTTCTTC.

The J gene is TRBJ2-3, the V gene TRBV11-2, with D unclear. CDR1 and CDR2 from the germline V gene are SGHAT and FQNNGV. Deletions cut 5 bases from V and 7 bases from J, with 16 bases between. This CDR3 is 14 amino acids long. CDR3 in amino acids: CASSPPGRANTQYF. The CDR3 region has the DNA TGTGCCAGCAGCCCCCCAGGTCGGGCAAATACGCAGTATTTT. Drawing the rest from reference TRBV11-2 and TRBJ2-3, the complete variable domain is EAGVAQSPRYKIIEKRQSVAFWCNPISGHATLYWYQQILGQGPKLLIQFQNNGVVDDSQLPKDRFSAERLKGVDSTLKIQPAKLEDSAVYLCASSPPGRANTQYFGPGTRLTVL.

A note on this clonotype: The CDR3 does not close with the conserved phenylalanine or tryptophan, likely indicating a read error. This chain uses TRBV12-3 or TRBV12-4 with TRBJ2-7; D is possibly TRBD1 (5 bases). Trimming shortened V by 1 base and J by 6 bases, and 7 bases separated the two germline ends. The CDR3 extends over 12 amino acids. The CDR3 spells CASSLGGFEQYL. The CDR3 DNA reads TGTGCCAGCAGTTTAGGGGGCTTCGAGCAGTACTTA.

Notes on this clonotype: This may arise from a read error, as a much more abundant clone is one base away. This chain connects TRBV28 to TRBJ2-1; 10 bases agree with TRBD2. Germline trimming cut 2 bases from V and 10 bases from J; bases unmatched to any gene: 5. This CDR3 spans 14 amino acids. Per the germline V gene, CDR1 is MDHEN and CDR2 is SYDVKM. CDR3 coding DNA: TGTGCCAGCAGTTTAGTGGGACTAGCGACGGAGCAGTTCTTC. It specifies CASSLVGLATEQFF.

As to this clonotype: One end of the junction fails to match germline, which may point to a read error. The gene calls are TRBV4-2 and TRBJ2-1; D assignment may be TRBD1 or TRBD2 (5 bases each). Germline CDR1 reads LGHNA; CDR2 reads YNFKEQ. The CDR3 runs to 17 residues. DNA for the CDR3: TGTGCCAGCAGCCAAGATCAGGGCCCGGGACGGCACAATAAGCAGTTCTTC. It yields the protein CASSQDQGPGRHNKQFF.